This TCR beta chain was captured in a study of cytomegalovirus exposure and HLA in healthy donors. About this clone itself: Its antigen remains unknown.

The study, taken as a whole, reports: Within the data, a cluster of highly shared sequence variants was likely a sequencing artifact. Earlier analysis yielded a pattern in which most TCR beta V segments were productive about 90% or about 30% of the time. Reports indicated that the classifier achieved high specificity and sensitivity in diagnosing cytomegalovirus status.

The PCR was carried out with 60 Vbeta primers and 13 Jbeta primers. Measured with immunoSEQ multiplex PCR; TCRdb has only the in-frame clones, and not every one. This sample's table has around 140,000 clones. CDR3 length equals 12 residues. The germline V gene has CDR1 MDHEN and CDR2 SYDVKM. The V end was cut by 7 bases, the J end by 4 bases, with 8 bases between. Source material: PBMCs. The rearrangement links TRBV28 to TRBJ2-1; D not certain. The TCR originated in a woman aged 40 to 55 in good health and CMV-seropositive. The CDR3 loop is CASISSYNEQFF. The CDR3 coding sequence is TGTGCCAGCATTTCCAGTTACAATGAGCAGTTCTTC.